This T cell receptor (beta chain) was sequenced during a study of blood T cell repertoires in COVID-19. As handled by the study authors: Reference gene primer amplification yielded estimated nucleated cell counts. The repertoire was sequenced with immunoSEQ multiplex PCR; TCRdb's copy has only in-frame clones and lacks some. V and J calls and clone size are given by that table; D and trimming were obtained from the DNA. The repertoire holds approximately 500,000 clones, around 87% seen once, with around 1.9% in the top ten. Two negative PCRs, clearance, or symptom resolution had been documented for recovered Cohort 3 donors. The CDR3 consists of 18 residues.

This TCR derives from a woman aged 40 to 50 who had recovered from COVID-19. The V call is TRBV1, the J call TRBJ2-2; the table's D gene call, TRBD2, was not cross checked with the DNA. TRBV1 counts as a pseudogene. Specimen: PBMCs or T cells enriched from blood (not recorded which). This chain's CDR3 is CTSSQGPLAGANTGELFF. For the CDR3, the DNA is TGCACCAGCAGCCAAGGCCCCCTGGCGGGAGCGAACACCGGGGAGCTGTTTTTT.